What follows are 3 T cell receptor beta chains derived from one specimen sequenced in a study of T cells expressing NK-cell markers. From the 5' RACE reads, TCRdb lists one entry per CDR3 protein and no DNA. Here the sample table reports almost 450,000 distinct CDR3 sequences. What was sequenced was blood T cells: a sorted CD56 or NKG2C T cell subset, CD4+ or CD8+ T cells, or bulk PBMC T cells (not recorded which). These receptors were obtained from a woman between 18 and 69 years old in good health.

The chain uses TRBV5-6 and TRBJ1-1; TCRdb selects TRBD1, and the lack of DNA leaves this call unchecked. This CDR3 spans 13 amino acids. Looked up from germline, CDR1 is SGHDT and CDR2 is YYEEEE. CDR3 in amino acids: CASSGNRVTEAFF. Full variable domain (rest looked up from reference TRBV5-6 and TRBJ1-1): DAGVTQSPTHLIKTRGQQVTLRCSPKSGHDTVSWYQQALGQGPQFIFQYYEEEERQRGNFPDRFSGHQFPNYSSELNVNALLLGDSALYLCASSGNRVTEAFFGQGTRLTVV.

The J gene is TRBJ1-4, the V gene TRBV4-3; TCRdb returns TRBD1, unconfirmable since there is no DNA. CDR3 length equals 14 residues. Looked up from germline, CDR1 is LGHNA and CDR2 is YSLEER. The CDR3: CASSEAQGVEKLFF.

V usage is TRBV20-1 and J usage is TRBJ1-6. CDR1 and CDR2 (germline): DFQATT, SNEGSKA (reference sequence). The CDR3 extends over 15 amino acids. Here the CDR3 reads CSASPPGRDNSPLHF.